The T cell receptor beta chain under discussion was sequenced for a study of vaccination and CD4 T cells after COVID-19. Study as a whole: Each convalescent patient was PCR positive for SARS-CoV-2 on nasal swab; 10 or so cases were mild and one severe.

Via MiXCR, TCRdb re-called the PCR reads, giving one row per CDR3 protein. The sample has some 28,000 distinct CDR3 sequences, around 53% seen once. Time point given: late sampling 161 to 241 days after vaccination in three convalescent patients. This clonotype appeared a few times. V lost 2 bases and J lost 4; bases outside the gene matches: 5. This CDR3 has 17 amino acids. The germline V gene has CDR1 SEHNR and CDR2 FQNEAQ (reference sequence). The TCR was taken from a human donor who had recovered from COVID-19. The specimen comprised CD4+ T cells from blood, sampled about 7 months after SARS-CoV-2 vaccination. The chain carries TRBV7-9 and TRBJ2-2, with 12 bases lining up with TRBD1. DNA for the CDR3: TGTGCCAGCAGCTTATACGGGACAGGGGGCAGCACCGGGGAGCTGTTTTTT. This codes for CASSLYGTGGSTGELFF. Looking up the rest from reference TRBV7-9 and TRBJ2-2 gives the full variable domain: DTGVSQNPRHKITKRGQNVTFRCDPISEHNRLYWYRQTLGQGPEFLTYFQNEAQLEKSRLLSDRFSAERPKGSFSTLEIQRTEQGDSAMYLCASSLYGTGGSTGELFFGEGSRLTVL.